At least ten counts were recorded for the clone carrying this TCR beta chain. Its antigen is still unknown. These data are taken from a study of identical twins. The CDR3 is 15 amino acids. Trimming took 0 bases from V and 4 from J, leaving 15 bases between them. The germline V gene has CDR1 SQVTM and CDR2 ANQGSEA. General study results and limits: Abundant beta clonotypes from cord blood bore fewer insertions; memory repertoires lacked this pattern.

TCRdb fed the 5' RACE reads into MiXCR, producing one record per CDR3 protein. The sample contains under 300,000 distinct CDR3 sequences, 5.5% to 7.5% of which appear only once. These same data were also listed under a study on T cells expressing NK-cell markers. That study reports: The CD3+CD56-NKG2C+ fraction of several donors was also led by these clonotypes.

The receptor comes from a woman under 30 in good health. Material for sequencing was CD8+ T cells sorted from blood. This chain uses TRBV29-1 with TRBJ1-1, with a possible D match to TRBD1 (6 bases). Here the CDR3 DNA reads TGCAGCGTTGAAGATAGGTCCAGGGACATCACTGAAGCTTTCTTT. This sequence encodes CSVEDRSRDITEAFF.